The 5 T cell receptor beta chains given below trace back to one sample, sequenced in a study of blood T cell repertoires in COVID-19. Sequenced by immunoSEQ multiplex PCR; TCRdb stores in-frame clones only, minus some. The sample includes approximately 210,000 clones, 85% to 90% seen only once; the top ten take about 4.5%. The sequenced material came from peripheral blood. These receptors all stem from a human donor in a cohort sampled during active COVID-19.

The count of this clone is one. The rearrangement joins TRBV2 to TRBJ2-2, with D possibly TRBD1 on 6 matching bases. This CDR3 has 13 residues. The germline V gene has CDR1 SNHLY and CDR2 FYNNEI. Trimming took 8 bases from V and 5 from J, leaving 12 bases between them. As DNA, the CDR3 is TGTGCCAGCTCAGGGGAGATTACCGGGGAGCTGTTTTTT. It encodes CASSGEITGELFF.

The rearrangement uses TRBV7-9 and TRBJ2-7, with a tentative D call TRBD1 (5 bases). The CDR3 is 16 residues long. The germline gives CDR1 SEHNR, CDR2 FQNEAQ (reference sequence). Trimming pared 3 bases from V and 5 bases from J, leaving 20 bases between. The DNA for the CDR3 is TGTGCCAGCAGCTTTTTCATCGGGCAGGGTCACGACGAGCAGTACTTC. Protein product: CASSFFIGQGHDEQYF. The whole variable domain, filled in from reference TRBV7-9 and TRBJ2-7, reads DTGVSQNPRHKITKRGQNVTFRCDPISEHNRLYWYRQTLGQGPEFLTYFQNEAQLEKSRLLSDRFSAERPKGSFSTLEIQRTEQGDSAMYLCASSFFIGQGHDEQYFGPGTRLTVT.

The chain uses TRBV19 and TRBJ2-3, with 10 bases aligning to TRBD1. There are 18 residues in the CDR3. The germline gives CDR1 LNHDA, CDR2 SQIVND (reference sequence). Losses at the gene ends were 3 bases for V and 7 bases for J; bases not matched to a gene: 16. The CDR3 bases are TGTGCCAGTAGTATGAAGGTTCGGGCGTGGACAGGGGGATATACGCAGTATTTT. Residues: CASSMKVRAWTGGYTQYF. Complete variable domain (other parts from reference TRBV19 and TRBJ2-3): DGGITQSPKYLFRKEGQNVTLSCEQNLNHDAMYWYRQDPGQGLRLIYYSQIVNDFQKGDIAEGYSVSREKKESFPLTVTSAQKNPTAFYLCASSMKVRAWTGGYTQYFGPGTRLTVL.

V usage is TRBV10-2 and J usage is TRBJ1-1; perhaps TRBD1 as D (6 bases). The germline V gene has CDR1 WSHSY and CDR2 SAAADI. The V end was cut by 7 bases, the J end by 4 bases, with 16 bases between. The CDR3 spans 14 residues. The chain's CDR3 is CASTAAGVGTEAFF. The CDR3 region has the DNA TGCGCCAGCACCGCCGCAGGGGTGGGCACTGAAGCTTTCTTT.

This clone has only a few counts. The genes are TRBV27 and TRBJ2-7, with D unresolved. CDR1 is MNHEY and CDR2 is SMNVEV in the germline V gene (reference sequence). The V and J ends lost 2 bases and 3 bases respectively, with 8 bases between them. The CDR3 is 13 residues long. The CDR3 spells CASSLTPNYEQYF. In nucleotides, the CDR3 is TGTGCCAGCAGTTTAACACCCAACTACGAGCAGTACTTC.